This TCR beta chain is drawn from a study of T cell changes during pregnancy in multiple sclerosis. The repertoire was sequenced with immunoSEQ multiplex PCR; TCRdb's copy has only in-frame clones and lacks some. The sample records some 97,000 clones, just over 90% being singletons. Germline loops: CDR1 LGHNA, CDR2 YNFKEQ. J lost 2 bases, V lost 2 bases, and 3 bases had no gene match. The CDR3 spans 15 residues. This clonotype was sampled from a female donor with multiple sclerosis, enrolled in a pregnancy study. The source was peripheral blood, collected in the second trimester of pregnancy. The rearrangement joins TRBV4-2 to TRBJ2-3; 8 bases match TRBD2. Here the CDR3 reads CASSQLAGTTDTQYF. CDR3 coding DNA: TGTGCCAGCAGCCAATTAGCGGGGACCACAGATACGCAGTATTTT.